This T cell receptor (beta chain) was profiled in a study of PD-1 blockade in classical Hodgkin lymphoma. Study as a whole: Patients were given intravenous nivolumab, 3 mg/kg, every 2 weeks.

Every one of the patients relapsed after autologous stem cell transplantation (brentuximab vedotin exposure was variable). Regarding the study as a whole: Significantly greater TCR diversity emerged by C4D1 in CD4+ cells but not CD8+ cells.

For this clone: Its antigen remains unidentified.

Germline V CDR1 and CDR2: LGHNA, YNFKEQ. Trimming removed 4 bases from V and 10 bases from J; junction bases left unmatched: 8. CDR3 size: 15 residues. Produced via immunoSEQ multiplex PCR; TCRdb's table is partial and in-frame only. The sample lists roughly 97,000 clones; approximately 88% were seen once. This sequence originates from a human donor with classical Hodgkin lymphoma. The chain joins TRBV4-2 to TRBJ2-1; 12 bases agree with TRBD2. This specimen was peripheral blood mononuclear cells (PBMCs), taken at baseline. The DNA for the CDR3 is TGTGCCAGCAGCCCACCGGAACTAGCGGGAGGCGAGCAGTTCTTC. This sequence encodes CASSPPELAGGEQFF.